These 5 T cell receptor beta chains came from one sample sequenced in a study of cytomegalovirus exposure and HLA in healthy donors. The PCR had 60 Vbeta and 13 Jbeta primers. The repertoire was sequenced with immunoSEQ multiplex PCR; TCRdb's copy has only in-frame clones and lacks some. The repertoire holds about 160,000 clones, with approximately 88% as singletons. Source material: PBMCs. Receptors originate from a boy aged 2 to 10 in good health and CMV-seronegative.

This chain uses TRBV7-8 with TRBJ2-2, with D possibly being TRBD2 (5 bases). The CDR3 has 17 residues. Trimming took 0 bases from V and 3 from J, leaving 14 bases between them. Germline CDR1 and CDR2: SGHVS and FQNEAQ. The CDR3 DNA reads TGTGCCAGCAGCTTAGCGTTCCTAGCTGGGTACACCGGGGAGCTGTTTTTT. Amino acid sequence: CASSLAFLAGYTGELFF.

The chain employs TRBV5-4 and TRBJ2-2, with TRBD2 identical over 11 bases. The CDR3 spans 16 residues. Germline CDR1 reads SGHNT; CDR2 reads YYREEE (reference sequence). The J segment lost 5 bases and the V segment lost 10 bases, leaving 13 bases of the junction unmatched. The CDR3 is CAGKVLAGGGTGELFF. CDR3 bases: TGTGCCGGCAAAGTTCTAGCGGGGGGAGGAACCGGGGAGCTGTTTTTT.

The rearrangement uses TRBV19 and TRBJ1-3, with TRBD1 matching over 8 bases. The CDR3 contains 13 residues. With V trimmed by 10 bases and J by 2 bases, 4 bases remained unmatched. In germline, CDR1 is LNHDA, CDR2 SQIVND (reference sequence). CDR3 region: CATSGQAGNTIYF. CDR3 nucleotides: TGTGCCACCTCGGGACAGGCTGGAAACACCATATATTTT.

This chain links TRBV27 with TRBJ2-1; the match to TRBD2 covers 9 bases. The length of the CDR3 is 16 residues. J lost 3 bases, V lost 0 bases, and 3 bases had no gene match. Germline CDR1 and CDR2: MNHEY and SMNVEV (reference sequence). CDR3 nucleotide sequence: TGTGCCAGCAGTTTATCAACTAGCGGGTACTACAATGAGCAGTTCTTC. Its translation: CASSLSTSGYYNEQFF.

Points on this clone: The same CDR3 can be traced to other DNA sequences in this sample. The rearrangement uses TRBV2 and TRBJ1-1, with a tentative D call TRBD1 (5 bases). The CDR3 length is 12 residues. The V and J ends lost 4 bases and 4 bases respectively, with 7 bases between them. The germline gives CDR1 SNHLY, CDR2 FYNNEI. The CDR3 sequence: CASSAGGTEAFF. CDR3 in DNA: TGTGCCAGCAGTGCGGGGGGCACTGAAGCTTTCTTT.